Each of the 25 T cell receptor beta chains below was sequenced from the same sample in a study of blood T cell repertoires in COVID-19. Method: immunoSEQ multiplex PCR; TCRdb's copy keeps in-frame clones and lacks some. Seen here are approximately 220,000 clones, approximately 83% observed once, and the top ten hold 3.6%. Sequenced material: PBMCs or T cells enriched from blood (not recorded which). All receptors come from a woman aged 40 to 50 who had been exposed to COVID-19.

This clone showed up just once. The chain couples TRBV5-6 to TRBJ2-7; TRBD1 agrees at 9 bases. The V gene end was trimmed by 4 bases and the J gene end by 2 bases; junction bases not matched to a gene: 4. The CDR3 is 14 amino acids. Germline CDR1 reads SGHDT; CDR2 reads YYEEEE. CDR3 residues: CASSRTGDAYEQYF. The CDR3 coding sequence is TGTGCCAGCAGCCGGACAGGGGACGCCTACGAGCAGTACTTC.

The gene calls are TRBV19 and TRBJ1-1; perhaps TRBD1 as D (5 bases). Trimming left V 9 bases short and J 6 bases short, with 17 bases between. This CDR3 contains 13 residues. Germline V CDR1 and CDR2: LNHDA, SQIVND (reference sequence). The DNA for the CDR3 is TGTGCCAGCTTACCGGGGACTGTGTCTGAAGCTTTCTTT. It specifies CASLPGTVSEAFF.

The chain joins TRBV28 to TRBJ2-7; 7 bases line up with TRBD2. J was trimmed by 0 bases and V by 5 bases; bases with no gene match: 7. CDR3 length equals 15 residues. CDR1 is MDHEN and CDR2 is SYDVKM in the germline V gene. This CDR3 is CASSAPSGVSYEQYF. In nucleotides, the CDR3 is TGTGCCAGCAGTGCCCCTAGCGGTGTCTCCTACGAGCAGTACTTC.

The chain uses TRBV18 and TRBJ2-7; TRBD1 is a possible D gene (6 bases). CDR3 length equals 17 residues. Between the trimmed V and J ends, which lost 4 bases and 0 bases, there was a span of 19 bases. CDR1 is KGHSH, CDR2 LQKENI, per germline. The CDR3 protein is CASSQSLDRFHSYEQYF. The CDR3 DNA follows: TGTGCCAGCTCACAAAGTCTCGACAGGTTCCACTCCTACGAGCAGTACTTC.

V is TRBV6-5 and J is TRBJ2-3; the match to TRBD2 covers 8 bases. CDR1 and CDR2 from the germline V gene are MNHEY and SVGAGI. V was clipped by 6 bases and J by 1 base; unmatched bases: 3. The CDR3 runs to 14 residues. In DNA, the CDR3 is TGTGCCAGCAGCCTTAGCGGGGGCACAGATACGCAGTATTTT. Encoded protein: CASSLSGGTDTQYF.

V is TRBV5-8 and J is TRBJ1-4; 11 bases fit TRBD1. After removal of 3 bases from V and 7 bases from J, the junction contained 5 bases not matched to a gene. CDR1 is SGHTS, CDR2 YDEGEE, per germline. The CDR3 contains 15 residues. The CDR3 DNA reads TGTGCCAGCAGCTCGGGACAGGGGGGAGGTGAAAAACTGTTTTTT. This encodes CASSSGQGGGEKLFF.

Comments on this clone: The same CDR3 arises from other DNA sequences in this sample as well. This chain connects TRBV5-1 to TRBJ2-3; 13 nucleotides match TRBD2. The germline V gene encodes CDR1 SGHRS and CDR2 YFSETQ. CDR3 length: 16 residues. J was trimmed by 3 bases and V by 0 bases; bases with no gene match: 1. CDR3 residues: CASSLELAGGTDTQYF. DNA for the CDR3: TGCGCCAGCAGCTTGGAACTAGCGGGGGGGACAGATACGCAGTATTTT.

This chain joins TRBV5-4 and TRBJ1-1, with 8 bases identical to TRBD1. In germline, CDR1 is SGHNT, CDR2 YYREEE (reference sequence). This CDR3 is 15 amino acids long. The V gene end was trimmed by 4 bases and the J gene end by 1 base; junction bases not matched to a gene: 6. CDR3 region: CASSLGQGRNTEAFF. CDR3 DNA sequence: TGTGCCAGCAGCCTCGGACAGGGTAGGAACACTGAAGCTTTCTTT.

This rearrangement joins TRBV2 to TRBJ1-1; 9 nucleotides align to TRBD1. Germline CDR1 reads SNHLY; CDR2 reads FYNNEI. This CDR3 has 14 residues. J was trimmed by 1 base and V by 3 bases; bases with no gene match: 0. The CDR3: CASSEDRGNTEAFF. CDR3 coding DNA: TGTGCCAGCAGTGAGGACAGGGGGAACACTGAAGCTTTCTTT.

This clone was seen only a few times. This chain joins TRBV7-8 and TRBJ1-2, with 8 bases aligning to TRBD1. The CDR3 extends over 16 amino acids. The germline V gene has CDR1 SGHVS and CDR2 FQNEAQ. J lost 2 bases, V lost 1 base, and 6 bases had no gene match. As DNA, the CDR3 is TGTGCCAGCAGCTTAGTAGGACAGGGTACAAACTATGGCTACACCTTC. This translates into CASSLVGQGTNYGYTF. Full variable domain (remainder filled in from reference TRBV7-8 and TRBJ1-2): GAGVSQSPRYKVAKRGQDVALRCDPISGHVSLFWYQQALGQGPEFLTYFQNEAQLDKSGLPSDRFFAERPEGSVSTLKIQRTQQEDSAVYLCASSLVGQGTNYGYTFGSGTRLTVV.

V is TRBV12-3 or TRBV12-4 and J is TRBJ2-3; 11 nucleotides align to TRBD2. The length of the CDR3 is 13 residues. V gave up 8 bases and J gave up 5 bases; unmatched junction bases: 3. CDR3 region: CASRGLAGDTQYF. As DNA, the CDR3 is TGTGCCAGCCGAGGACTAGCGGGAGATACGCAGTATTTT.

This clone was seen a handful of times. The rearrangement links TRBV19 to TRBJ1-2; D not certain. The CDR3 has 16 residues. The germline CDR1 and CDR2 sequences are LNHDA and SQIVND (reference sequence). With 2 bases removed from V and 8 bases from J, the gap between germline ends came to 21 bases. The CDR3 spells CASSITAYGESRGYTF. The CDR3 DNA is TGTGCCAGTAGTATAACCGCCTACGGGGAATCAAGGGGCTACACCTTC.

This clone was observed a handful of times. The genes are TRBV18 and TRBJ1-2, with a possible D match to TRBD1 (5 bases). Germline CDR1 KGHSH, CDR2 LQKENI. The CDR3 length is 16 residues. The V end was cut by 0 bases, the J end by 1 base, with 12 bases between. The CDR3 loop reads CASSPPSIRVNYGYTF. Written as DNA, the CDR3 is TGTGCCAGCTCACCACCGTCGATCAGGGTTAACTATGGCTACACCTTC.

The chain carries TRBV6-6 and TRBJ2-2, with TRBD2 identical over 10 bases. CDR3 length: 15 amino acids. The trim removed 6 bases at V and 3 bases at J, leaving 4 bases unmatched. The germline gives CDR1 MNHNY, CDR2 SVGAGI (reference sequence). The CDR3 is CASRLAGADTGELFF. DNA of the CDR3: TGTGCCAGCAGGCTAGCGGGGGCCGACACCGGGGAGCTGTTTTTT.

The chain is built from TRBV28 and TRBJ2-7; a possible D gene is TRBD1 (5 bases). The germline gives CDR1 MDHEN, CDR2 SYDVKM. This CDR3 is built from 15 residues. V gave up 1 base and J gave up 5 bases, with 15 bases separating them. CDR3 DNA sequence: TGTGCCAGCAGTTTATCGGCAGGGCATATCCACGAGCAGTACTTC. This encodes CASSLSAGHIHEQYF.

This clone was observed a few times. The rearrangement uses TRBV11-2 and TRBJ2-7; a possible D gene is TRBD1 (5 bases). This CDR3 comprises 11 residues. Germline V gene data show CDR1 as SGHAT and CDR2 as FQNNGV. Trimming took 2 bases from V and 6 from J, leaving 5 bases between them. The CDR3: CASSLQGEQYF. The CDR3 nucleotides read TGTGCCAGCAGCTTACAGGGCGAGCAGTACTTC.

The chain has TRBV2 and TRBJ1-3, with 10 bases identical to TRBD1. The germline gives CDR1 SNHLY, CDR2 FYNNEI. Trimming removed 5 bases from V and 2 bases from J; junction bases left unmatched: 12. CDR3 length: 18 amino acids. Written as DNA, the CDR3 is TGTGCCAGCAGTCAGATACTCGGACAGGGGGGTCCTGGAAACACCATATATTTT. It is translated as CASSQILGQGGPGNTIYF. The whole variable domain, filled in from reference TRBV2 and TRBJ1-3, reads EPEVTQTPSHQVTQMGQEVILRCVPISNHLYFYWYRQILGQKVEFLVSFYNNEISEKSEIFDDQFSVERPDGSNFTLKIRSTKLEDSAMYFCASSQILGQGGPGNTIYFGEGSWLTVV.

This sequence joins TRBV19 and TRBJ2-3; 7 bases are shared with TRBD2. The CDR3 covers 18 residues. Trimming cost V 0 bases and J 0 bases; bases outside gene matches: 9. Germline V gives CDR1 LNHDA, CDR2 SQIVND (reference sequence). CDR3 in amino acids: CASSIETSRGVSTDTQYF. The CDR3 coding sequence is TGTGCCAGTAGTATAGAGACCAGTCGGGGGGTTAGCACAGATACGCAGTATTTT.

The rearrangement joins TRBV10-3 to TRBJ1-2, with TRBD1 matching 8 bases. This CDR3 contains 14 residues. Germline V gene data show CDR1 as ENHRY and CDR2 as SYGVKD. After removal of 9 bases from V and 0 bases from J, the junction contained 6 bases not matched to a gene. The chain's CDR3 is CAIRQGQTNYGYTF. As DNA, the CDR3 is TGTGCCATACGACAGGGGCAAACTAACTATGGCTACACCTTC.

The CDR3 coding sequence is TGCGCCAGCAGCCAAGACCCGGGACTAGCGGGGGAGCAGTTCTTC. This encodes CASSQDPGLAGEQFF. The chain combines TRBV4-3 with TRBJ2-1; TRBD2 aligns across 13 bases. V dropped 0 bases and J dropped 10; count of bases not matched to a gene: 3. Germline CDR1 is LGHNA and CDR2 is YSLEER. This CDR3 is 15 amino acids long.

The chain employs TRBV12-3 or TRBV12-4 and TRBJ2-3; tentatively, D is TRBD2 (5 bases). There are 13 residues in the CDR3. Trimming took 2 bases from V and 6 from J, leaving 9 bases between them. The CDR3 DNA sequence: TGTGCCAGCAGTTTACTAGCTGTTGATACGCAGTATTTT. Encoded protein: CASSLLAVDTQYF.

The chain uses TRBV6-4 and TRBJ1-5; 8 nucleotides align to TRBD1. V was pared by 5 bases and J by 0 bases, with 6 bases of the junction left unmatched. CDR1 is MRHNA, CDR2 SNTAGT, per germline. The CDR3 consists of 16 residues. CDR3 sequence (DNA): TGTGCCAGCAGTCCCCGGACAGGGCTTAGCAATCAGCCCCAGCATTTT. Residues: CASSPRTGLSNQPQHF.

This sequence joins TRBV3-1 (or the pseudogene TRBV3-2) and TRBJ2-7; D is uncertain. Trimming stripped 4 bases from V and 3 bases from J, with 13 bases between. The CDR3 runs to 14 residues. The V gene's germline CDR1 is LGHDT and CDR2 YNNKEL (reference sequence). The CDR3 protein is CASSPTGRGYEQYF. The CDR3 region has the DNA TGTGCCAGCAGCCCCACGGGTAGAGGCTACGAGCAGTACTTC.

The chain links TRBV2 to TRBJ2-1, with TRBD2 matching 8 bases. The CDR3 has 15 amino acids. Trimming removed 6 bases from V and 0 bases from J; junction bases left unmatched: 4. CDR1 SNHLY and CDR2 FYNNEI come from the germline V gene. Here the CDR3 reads CASSAGLASYNEQFF. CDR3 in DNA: TGTGCCAGCAGCGCCGGACTAGCCTCCTACAATGAGCAGTTCTTC.

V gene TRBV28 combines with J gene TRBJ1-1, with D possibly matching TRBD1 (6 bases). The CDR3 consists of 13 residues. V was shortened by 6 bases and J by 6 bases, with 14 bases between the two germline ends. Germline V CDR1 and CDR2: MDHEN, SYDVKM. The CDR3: CASSQKRQAEAFF. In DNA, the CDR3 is TGTGCCAGCAGCCAAAAACGACAGGCTGAAGCTTTCTTT. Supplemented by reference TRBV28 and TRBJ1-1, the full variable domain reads DVKVTQSSRYLVKRTGEKVFLECVQDMDHENMFWYRQDPGLGLRLIYFSYDVKMKEKGDIPEGYSVSREKKERFSLILESASTNQTSMYLCASSQKRQAEAFFGQGTRLTVV.